These 26 T cell receptor beta chains originate from one sample sequenced in a study of blood T cell repertoires in COVID-19. Assay: immunoSEQ multiplex PCR; the TCRdb copy retains only in-frame clones and omits some. Of 130,000 to 150,000 clones in the sample, under 90% were seen once. Sequencing used peripheral blood. Receptors originate from a human donor in a cohort sampled during active COVID-19.

This chain uses TRBV18 with TRBJ1-6; D call uncertain. This CDR3 has 13 amino acids. Trimming took off 3 bases at V and 10 bases at J, with 10 bases between the two ends. Germline V gives CDR1 KGHSH, CDR2 LQKENI. The CDR3 bases are TGTGCCAGCTCACCTCCCGGTGCGTCACCCCTCCACTTT. Encoded protein: CASSPPGASPLHF.

This chain uses TRBV6-5 with TRBJ1-5, with D tentatively TRBD1 (6 bases). V was cut by 6 bases and J by 4 bases, with 7 bases left in between. This CDR3 has 12 residues. Looked up from germline, CDR1 is MNHEY and CDR2 is SVGAGI. CDR3 residues: CASRDSNQPQHF. CDR3 bases: TGTGCCAGCAGGGACAGTAATCAGCCCCAGCATTTT.

The chain uses TRBV19 and TRBJ2-2; TRBD1 matches 11 bases. The trim removed 3 bases at V and 6 bases at J, leaving 3 bases unmatched. The CDR3 totals 15 residues. The germline CDR1 and CDR2 sequences are LNHDA and SQIVND (reference sequence). CDR3 DNA: TGTGCCAGTAGTATTGGACAGGGGGCGGCCGGGGAGCTGTTTTTT. Protein product: CASSIGQGAAGELFF. Full variable domain (outside the CDR3, taken from reference TRBV19 and TRBJ2-2): DGGITQSPKYLFRKEGQNVTLSCEQNLNHDAMYWYRQDPGQGLRLIYYSQIVNDFQKGDIAEGYSVSREKKESFPLTVTSAQKNPTAFYLCASSIGQGAAGELFFGEGSRLTVL.

The rearrangement links TRBV5-4 to TRBJ2-6; 10 bases fit TRBD1. CDR1 and CDR2 from the germline V gene are SGHNT and YYREEE (reference sequence). The V gene end was trimmed by 4 bases and the J gene end by 0 bases; junction bases not matched to a gene: 10. The CDR3 extends over 19 amino acids. The CDR3 region is CASSVETGGAGSGANVLTF. The CDR3 DNA is TGTGCCAGCAGCGTCGAGACAGGGGGCGCAGGCTCTGGGGCCAACGTCCTGACTTTC.

The chain employs TRBV11-2 and TRBJ1-1; TRBD1 might be the D (6 bases). Germline V gives CDR1 SGHAT, CDR2 FQNNGV. With 9 bases removed from V and 3 bases from J, the gap between germline ends came to 8 bases. CDR3 length equals 11 residues. CDR3 coding DNA: TGTGCCAGTCAGGGGTACACTGAAGCTTTCTTT. Protein sequence: CASQGYTEAFF. The full variable domain, rest sourced from reference TRBV11-2 and TRBJ1-1, is EAGVAQSPRYKIIEKRQSVAFWCNPISGHATLYWYQQILGQGPKLLIQFQNNGVVDDSQLPKDRFSAERLKGVDSTLKIQPAKLEDSAVYLCASQGYTEAFFGQGTRLTVV.

The chain employs TRBV4-3 and TRBJ2-1; 13 bases map to TRBD2. CDR1 and CDR2 (germline): LGHNA, YSLEER. With V trimmed by 1 base and J by 5 bases, 2 bases remained unmatched. The CDR3 is made up of 16 amino acids. The CDR3 is CASSQAGLAGNNEQFF. In DNA form, the CDR3 reads TGCGCCAGCAGCCAAGCGGGACTAGCGGGGAACAATGAGCAGTTCTTC.

The V call is TRBV9, the J call TRBJ2-3; 10 positions agree with TRBD2. Trimming at V came to 3 bases and at J to 4 bases, leaving 8 bases not matched to a gene. CDR3 size: 16 residues. Germline assignment: CDR1 SGDLS and CDR2 YYNGEE. CDR3 coding DNA: TGTGCCAGCAGCGCCCTAGCGGGGGTAGGGGCAGATACGCAGTATTTT. Protein product: CASSALAGVGADTQYF.

This clone appeared a single time. The rearrangement uses TRBV2 and TRBJ1-4; D is unclear. V was trimmed by 8 bases and J by 8 bases, leaving 15 bases between them. The CDR3 runs to 13 residues. Germline V gives CDR1 SNHLY, CDR2 FYNNEI. The CDR3 DNA is TGTGCCAGCGCTATCAACGGGGTGGAAAAACTGTTTTTT. Residues: CASAINGVEKLFF.

The genes are TRBV7-2 and TRBJ1-2; no reliable D call. Germline V gene sequence: CDR1 SGHTA, CDR2 FQGNSA. Trimming pared 2 bases from V and 0 bases from J, leaving 13 bases between. CDR3 length equals 16 residues. CDR3 residues: CASSLLRGSTNYGYTF. The CDR3 DNA reads as TGTGCCAGCAGCTTACTCCGGGGATCAACTAACTATGGCTACACCTTC.

This chain links TRBV5-8 with TRBJ1-5, with D perhaps TRBD1 (6 bases). Germline V gives CDR1 SGHTS, CDR2 YDEGEE. The CDR3 sequence is 17 residues long. Trimming cost V 0 bases and J 2 bases, with 15 bases left between them. CDR3 sequence reads: CASSLGTGSLGNQPQHF. The CDR3 DNA is TGTGCCAGCAGCTTGGGCACAGGGAGCCTTGGCAATCAGCCCCAGCATTTT.

This chain links TRBV9 with TRBJ2-1, with a weak D call TRBD1 (6 bases). CDR1 is SGDLS and CDR2 is YYNGEE in the germline V gene. The CDR3 sequence is 13 residues long. Trimming pared 0 bases from V and 9 bases from J, leaving 10 bases between. In DNA, the CDR3 is TGTGCCAGCAGCGTAGCTACAGGGAGTGAGCAGTTCTTC. Amino acid sequence: CASSVATGSEQFF. The full variable domain, its missing parts supplied by reference TRBV9 and TRBJ2-1, is DSGVTQTPKHLITATGQRVTLRCSPRSGDLSVYWYQQSLDQGLQFLIQYYNGEERAKGNILERFSAQQFPDLHSELNLSSLELGDSALYFCASSVATGSEQFFGPGTRLTVL.

V is TRBV5-4 and J is TRBJ2-5; possibly TRBD2 for D (5 bases). The germline V and J ends were trimmed by 4 bases and 4 bases, with 20 bases remaining between them. CDR1 is SGHNT, CDR2 YYREEE, per germline (reference sequence). This CDR3 contains 16 residues. CDR3 residues: CASSPPPTSVVETQYF. The CDR3 bases are TGTGCCAGCAGCCCACCCCCAACTAGTGTTGTAGAGACCCAGTACTTC.

The rearrangement joins TRBV5-1 to TRBJ1-5; 12 positions agree with TRBD1. V was pared by 4 bases and J by 5 bases, with 10 bases of the junction left unmatched. The germline CDR1 and CDR2 sequences are SGHRS and YFSETQ. This CDR3 spans 17 amino acids. CDR3: CASSPGLGQGAYQPQHF. Here the CDR3 DNA reads TGCGCCAGCAGCCCCGGTCTGGGACAGGGGGCTTATCAGCCCCAGCATTTT.

The chain uses TRBV4-2 and TRBJ2-7; 7 nucleotides match TRBD2. Germline lookup yields CDR1 LGHNA and CDR2 YNFKEQ. CDR3 size: 12 residues. After removal of 5 bases from V and 3 bases from J, the junction contained 1 base not matched to a gene. The CDR3 spells CASSGLDYEQYF. As DNA, the CDR3 is TGTGCCAGCAGCGGACTAGACTACGAGCAGTACTTC.

As DNA, the CDR3 is TGTGCCAGCAGCGTGTGGAGCTCTGGAAACACCATATATTTT. It translates to CASSVWSSGNTIYF. The chain joins TRBV5-6 to TRBJ1-3; D gene ambiguous. The CDR3 has 14 residues. CDR1 SGHDT and CDR2 YYEEEE come from the germline V gene. Trimming cost V 4 bases and J 0 bases, with 8 bases left between them.

Written as DNA, the CDR3 is TGCGCCAGCAGCCCAGCAGGTGTCTATGGCTACACCTTC. Amino acids: CASSPAGVYGYTF. The chain carries TRBV5-1 and TRBJ1-2; D uncertain. V was trimmed by 4 bases and J by 4 bases, leaving 11 bases between them. The length of the CDR3 is 13 residues. The germline CDR1 and CDR2 sequences are SGHRS and YFSETQ.

V is TRBV9 and J is TRBJ2-5; D unclear. The length of the CDR3 is 12 residues. Looked up from germline, CDR1 is SGDLS and CDR2 is YYNGEE. Trimming stripped 3 bases from V and 0 bases from J, with 3 bases between. The CDR3 here is CASSANQETQYF. The CDR3 nucleotides read TGTGCCAGCAGCGCCAACCAAGAGACCCAGTACTTC.

The gene calls are TRBV9 and TRBJ2-2, with TRBD1 matching 10 bases. The ends lost 0 bases at V and 4 bases at J; junction bases unmatched: 3. Germline CDR1 SGDLS, CDR2 YYNGEE. CDR3 length equals 16 residues. This CDR3 reads CASSVEGTGVTGELFF. Here the CDR3 DNA reads TGTGCCAGCAGCGTAGAAGGGACAGGGGTCACCGGGGAGCTGTTTTTT.

V usage is TRBV7-3 and J usage is TRBJ1-5, with a tentative D call TRBD1 (5 bases). The CDR3 contains 15 residues. Trimming removed 5 bases at V and 2 bases at J, with 13 bases between. From germline, CDR1 is SGHTA and CDR2 FQGTGA. The CDR3 DNA sequence: TGTGCCAGCAGCGGAGAGATAGGGGGCAATCAGCCCCAGCATTTT. It encodes CASSGEIGGNQPQHF.

The J gene is TRBJ2-2, the V gene TRBV4-1; 11 bases align to TRBD1. Germline trimming cut 4 bases from V and 6 bases from J; bases unmatched to any gene: 4. The length of the CDR3 is 15 residues. Germline V gene lookup returns CDR1 MGHRA and CDR2 YSYEKL. The CDR3 protein is CASSRPGQGAGELFF. In DNA, the CDR3 is TGCGCCAGCAGCCGTCCGGGACAGGGGGCCGGGGAGCTGTTTTTT.

This clone was counted only a few times. Other DNA sequences from this sample encode an identical CDR3 as well. The chain joins TRBV28 to TRBJ1-2; TRBD1 is a possible D gene (5 bases). This CDR3 region has 13 residues. V lost 3 bases and J 4 bases, leaving 9 bases between the germline ends. CDR1 and CDR2 (germline): MDHEN, SYDVKM. As DNA, the CDR3 is TGTGCCAGCAGTTTGGGGCAGGGCTATGGCTACACCTTC. Amino acid sequence: CASSLGQGYGYTF.

A word on this clone: One end of the junction does not line up with germline, which may come from a read error. Other nucleotide sequences from this sample produce the same CDR3. The chain is built from TRBV3-1 (or the pseudogene TRBV3-2) and TRBJ2-7, with 7 nucleotides matching TRBD1. Germline V gene data show CDR1 as LGHDT and CDR2 as YNNKEL (reference sequence). The CDR3 contains 16 residues. The DNA of the CDR3 is TGTGCTAGCAGTCCTACGTTGACAGGGAAGGGCTACGAGCAGTACTTC. This gives the protein CASSPTLTGKGYEQYF.

The CDR3 coding sequence is TGTGCCAGCAGCCGGAGCGGGGGCATGGAAGAGCAGTACTTC. It is translated as CASSRSGGMEEQYF. The chain employs TRBV7-8 and TRBJ2-7; 8 nucleotides match TRBD2. The CDR3 is made up of 14 amino acids. Trimming took 5 bases from V and 7 from J; bases not matched to a gene: 10. Per germline, CDR1 SGHVS and CDR2 FQNEAQ.

This clone appeared a single time. The CDR3: CASSLGRDYQPQHF. In DNA form, the CDR3 reads TGTGCCAGCAGCCTCGGACGGGACTATCAGCCCCAGCATTTT. The rearrangement uses TRBV3-1 (or the pseudogene TRBV3-2) and TRBJ1-5; the D gene is possibly TRBD1 (5 bases). The V end was cut by 4 bases, the J end by 5 bases, with 12 bases between. Germline values: CDR1 LGHDT, CDR2 YNNKEL (reference sequence). The CDR3 extends over 14 amino acids.

The V and J genes are TRBV7-9 and TRBJ2-3; 7 bases fit TRBD1. V was clipped by 2 bases and J by 2 bases; unmatched bases: 4. The germline CDR1 and CDR2 sequences are SEHNR and FQNEAQ (reference sequence). This CDR3 comprises 15 residues. CDR3 in amino acids: CASSLPGQHTDTQYF. CDR3 nucleotide sequence: TGTGCCAGCAGCTTACCGGGACAGCACACAGATACGCAGTATTTT.

This chain links TRBV4-3 with TRBJ2-1; D may be TRBD2 (6 bases). CDR1 and CDR2 (germline): LGHNA, YSLEER. The CDR3 spans 13 residues. Trimming took 0 bases from V and 16 from J, leaving 16 bases between them. The CDR3 is CASSQDGSSGPFF. As DNA, the CDR3 is TGCGCCAGCAGCCAAGATGGAAGTAGCGGACCATTCTTC.